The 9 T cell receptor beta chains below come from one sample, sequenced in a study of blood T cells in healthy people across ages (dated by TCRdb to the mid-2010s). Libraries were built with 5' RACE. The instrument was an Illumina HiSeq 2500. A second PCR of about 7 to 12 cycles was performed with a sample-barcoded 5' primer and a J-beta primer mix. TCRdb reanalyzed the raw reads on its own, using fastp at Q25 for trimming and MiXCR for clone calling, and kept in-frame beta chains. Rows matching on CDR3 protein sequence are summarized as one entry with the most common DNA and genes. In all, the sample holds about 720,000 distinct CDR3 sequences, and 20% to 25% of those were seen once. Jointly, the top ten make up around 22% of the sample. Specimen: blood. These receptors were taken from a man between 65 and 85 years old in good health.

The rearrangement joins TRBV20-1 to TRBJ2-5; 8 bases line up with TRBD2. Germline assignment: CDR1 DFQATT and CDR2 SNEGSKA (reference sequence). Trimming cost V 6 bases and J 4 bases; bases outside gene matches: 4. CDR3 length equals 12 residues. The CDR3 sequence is CSAPGLGETQYF. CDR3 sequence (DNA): TGCAGTGCGCCGGGACTAGGAGAGACCCAGTACTTC.

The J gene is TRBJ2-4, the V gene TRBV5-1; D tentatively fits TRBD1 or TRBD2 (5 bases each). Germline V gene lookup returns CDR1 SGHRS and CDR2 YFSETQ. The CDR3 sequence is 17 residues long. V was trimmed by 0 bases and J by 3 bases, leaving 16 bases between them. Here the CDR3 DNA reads TGCGCCAGCAGCTTGGGTGTCAGGGTGGAGGACAAAAACATTCAGTACTTC. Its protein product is CASSLGVRVEDKNIQYF.

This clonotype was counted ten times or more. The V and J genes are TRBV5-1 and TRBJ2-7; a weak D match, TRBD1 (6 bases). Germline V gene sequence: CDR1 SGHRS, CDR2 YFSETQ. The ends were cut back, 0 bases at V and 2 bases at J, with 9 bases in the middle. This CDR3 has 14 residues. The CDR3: CASSLEQGTYEQYF. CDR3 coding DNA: TGCGCCAGCAGCTTGGAACAGGGTACCTACGAGCAGTACTTC. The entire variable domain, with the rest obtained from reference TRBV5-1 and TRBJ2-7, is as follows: KAGVTQTPRYLIKTRGQQVTLSCSPISGHRSVSWYQQTPGQGLQFLFEYFSETQRNKGNFPGRFSGRQFSNSRSEMNVSTLELGDSALYLCASSLEQGTYEQYFGPGTRLTVT.

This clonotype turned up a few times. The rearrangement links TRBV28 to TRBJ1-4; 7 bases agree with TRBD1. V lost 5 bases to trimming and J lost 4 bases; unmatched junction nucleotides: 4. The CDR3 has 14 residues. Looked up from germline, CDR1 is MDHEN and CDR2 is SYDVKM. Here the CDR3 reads CASSERQGNEKLFF. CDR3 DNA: TGTGCCAGCAGTGAACGACAGGGTAATGAAAAACTGTTTTTT.

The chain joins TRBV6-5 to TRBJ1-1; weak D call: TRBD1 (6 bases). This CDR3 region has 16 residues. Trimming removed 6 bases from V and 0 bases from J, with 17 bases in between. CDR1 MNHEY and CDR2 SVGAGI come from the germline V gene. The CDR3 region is CASRPEGGRLNTEAFF. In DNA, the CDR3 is TGTGCCAGCAGACCCGAGGGGGGGCGTTTGAACACTGAAGCTTTCTTT.

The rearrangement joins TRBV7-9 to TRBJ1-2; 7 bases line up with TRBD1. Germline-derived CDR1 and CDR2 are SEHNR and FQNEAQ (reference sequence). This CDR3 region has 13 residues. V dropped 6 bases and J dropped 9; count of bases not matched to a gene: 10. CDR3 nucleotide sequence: TGTGCCAGCAGTTTCCGGGACAGTAGGCGCTACACCTTC. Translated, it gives CASSFRDSRRYTF.

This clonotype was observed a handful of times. CDR3 in amino acids: CASLDGAYNEQFF. The CDR3 DNA reads as TGTGCCAGCCTAGACGGAGCCTACAATGAGCAGTTCTTC. The chain recombines TRBV12-3 or TRBV12-4 with TRBJ2-7; D gene unclear. Gene TRBJ2-1 matches the end of the DNA better, so the J call may be wrong. The CDR3 is made up of 13 amino acids.

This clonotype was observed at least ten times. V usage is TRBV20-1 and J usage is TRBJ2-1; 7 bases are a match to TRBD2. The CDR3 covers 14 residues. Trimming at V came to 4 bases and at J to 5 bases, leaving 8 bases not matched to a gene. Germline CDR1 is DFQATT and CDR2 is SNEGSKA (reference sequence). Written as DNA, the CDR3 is TGCAGTGCTATAGGCGGGAGTACCCACAATGAGCAGTTCTTC. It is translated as CSAIGGSTHNEQFF.

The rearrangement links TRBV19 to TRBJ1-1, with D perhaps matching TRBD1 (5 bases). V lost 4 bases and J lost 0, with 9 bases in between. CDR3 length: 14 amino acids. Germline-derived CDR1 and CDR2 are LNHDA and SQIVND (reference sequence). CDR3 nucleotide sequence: TGTGCCAGTAGTAGACAGAATTTGAACACTGAAGCTTTCTTT. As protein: CASSRQNLNTEAFF.